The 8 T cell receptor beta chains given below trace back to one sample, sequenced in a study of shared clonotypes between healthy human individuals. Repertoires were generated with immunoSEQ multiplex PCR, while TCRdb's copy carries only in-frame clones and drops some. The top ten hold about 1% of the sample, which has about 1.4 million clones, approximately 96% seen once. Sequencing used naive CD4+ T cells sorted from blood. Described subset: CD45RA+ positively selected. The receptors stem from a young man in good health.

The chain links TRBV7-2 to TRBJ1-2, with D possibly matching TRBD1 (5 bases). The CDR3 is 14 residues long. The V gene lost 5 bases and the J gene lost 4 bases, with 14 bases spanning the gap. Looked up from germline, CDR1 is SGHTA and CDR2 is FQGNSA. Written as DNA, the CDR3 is TGTGCCAGCAGCCCCGTGTTCGGGGCCTATGGCTACACCTTC. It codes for CASSPVFGAYGYTF.

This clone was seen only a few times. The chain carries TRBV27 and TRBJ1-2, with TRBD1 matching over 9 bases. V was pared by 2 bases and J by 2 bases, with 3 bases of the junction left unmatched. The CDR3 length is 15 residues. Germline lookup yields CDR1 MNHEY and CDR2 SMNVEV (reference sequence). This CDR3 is CASSLGGTGNYGYTF. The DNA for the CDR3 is TGTGCCAGCAGTTTAGGAGGGACAGGGAACTATGGCTACACCTTC.

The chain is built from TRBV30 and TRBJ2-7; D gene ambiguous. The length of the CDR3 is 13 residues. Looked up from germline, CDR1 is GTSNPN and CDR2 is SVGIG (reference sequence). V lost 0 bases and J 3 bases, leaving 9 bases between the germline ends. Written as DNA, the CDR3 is TGTGCCTGGAGTGTAGGCCAGATCTACGAGCAGTACTTC. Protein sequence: CAWSVGQIYEQYF.

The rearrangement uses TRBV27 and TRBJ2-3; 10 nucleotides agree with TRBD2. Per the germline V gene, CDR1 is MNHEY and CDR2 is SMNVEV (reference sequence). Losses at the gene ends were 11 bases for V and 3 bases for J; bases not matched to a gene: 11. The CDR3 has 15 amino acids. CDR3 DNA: TGTGCCCGAGCCAGCGGGAGGGTGGGAACAGATACGCAGTATTTT. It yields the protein CARASGRVGTDTQYF.

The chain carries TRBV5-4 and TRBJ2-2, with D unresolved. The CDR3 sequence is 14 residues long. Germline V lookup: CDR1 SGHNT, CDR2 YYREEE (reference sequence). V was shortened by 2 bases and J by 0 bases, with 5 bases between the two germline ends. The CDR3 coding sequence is TGTGCCAGCAGCTTTCGGCCGAACACCGGGGAGCTGTTTTTT. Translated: CASSFRPNTGELFF.

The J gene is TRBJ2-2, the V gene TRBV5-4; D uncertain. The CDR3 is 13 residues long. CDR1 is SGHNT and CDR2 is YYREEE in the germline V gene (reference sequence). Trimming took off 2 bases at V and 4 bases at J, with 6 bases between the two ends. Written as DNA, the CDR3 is TGTGCCAGCAGCTTTGCGGTCACCGGGGAGCTGTTTTTT. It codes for CASSFAVTGELFF.

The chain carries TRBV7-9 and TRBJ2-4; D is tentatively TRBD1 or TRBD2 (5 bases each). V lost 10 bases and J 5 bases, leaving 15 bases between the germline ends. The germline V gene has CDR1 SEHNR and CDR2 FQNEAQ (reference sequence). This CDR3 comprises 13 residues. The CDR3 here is CAIAGSAENIQYF. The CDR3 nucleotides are TGTGCCATCGCAGGGAGCGCGGAAAACATTCAGTACTTC.

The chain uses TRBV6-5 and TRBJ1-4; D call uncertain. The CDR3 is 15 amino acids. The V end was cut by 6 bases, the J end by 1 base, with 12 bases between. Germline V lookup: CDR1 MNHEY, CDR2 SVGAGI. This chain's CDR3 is CASSRNVVTNEKLFF. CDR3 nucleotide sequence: TGTGCCAGCAGCAGGAACGTTGTAACTAATGAAAAACTGTTTTTT.